This entry lists 22 T cell receptor beta chains sequenced from one sample in a study of vaccination and CD4 T cells after COVID-19. Which antigens these TCRs recognize remains unknown. Sequence data for DNA of cultured CD4+ T cells were generated by the Oncomine TCR Beta short-read assay. MiXCR was run by TCRdb on the PCR reads, yielding one entry per CDR3 protein. The sample has around 10,000 distinct CDR3 sequences; about 51% are singletons. Treatment indicated: roughly 11-day PBMC culture with coronavirus spike peptide pools or control peptides (ViraFEST assay). What was sequenced was CD4+ T cells from blood, cultured in vitro. Receptor source: a human donor who had recovered from COVID-19.

By share of the sample, this clonotype is medium-sized (0.01 to 0.1%). The rearrangement links TRBV20-1 to TRBJ2-4; 8 nucleotides align to TRBD2. V was pared by 1 base and J by 6 bases, with 11 bases of the junction left unmatched. Germline CDR1 DFQATT, CDR2 SNEGSKA (reference sequence). This CDR3 spans 16 amino acids. Written as DNA, the CDR3 is TGCAGTGCTAGAGCAGCGGGGGTCGCGAAGGGAAACATTCAGTACTTC. It codes for CSARAAGVAKGNIQYF.

The chain recombines TRBV29-1 with TRBJ1-1; D gene ambiguous. In germline, CDR1 is SQVTM, CDR2 ANQGSEA. The CDR3 has 13 residues. V lost 8 bases and J 1 base, leaving 14 bases between the germline ends. Written as DNA, the CDR3 is TGCAGCTCGATCTCCGGGAGGAACACTGAAGCTTTCTTT. This gives the protein CSSISGRNTEAFF.

CDR3 amino acids: CASSPEQGLPLHF. In DNA, the CDR3 is TGTGCCAGCAGCCCCGAGCAGGGATTACCCCTCCACTTT. This chain connects TRBV7-9 to TRBJ1-6; D possibly corresponds to TRBD1 (5 bases). V lost 5 bases, J lost 12 bases, and 14 bases lay in between. CDR3 length equals 13 residues. Germline values: CDR1 SEHNR, CDR2 FQNEAQ (reference sequence). Together with reference TRBV7-9 and TRBJ1-6, the CDR3 gives the full variable domain: DTGVSQNPRHKITKRGQNVTFRCDPISEHNRLYWYRQTLGQGPEFLTYFQNEAQLEKSRLLSDRFSAERPKGSFSTLEIQRTEQGDSAMYLCASSPEQGLPLHFGNGTRLTVT.

This clonotype has a handful of counts. The gene calls are TRBV19 and TRBJ1-5; 7 nucleotides agree with TRBD1. J lost 7 bases, V lost 6 bases, and 12 bases had no gene match. Germline V CDR1 and CDR2: LNHDA, SQIVND (reference sequence). The CDR3 length is 15 residues. The chain's CDR3 is CASRSTGASGQPQHF. As DNA, the CDR3 is TGTGCCAGTAGGTCTACAGGGGCCTCCGGGCAGCCCCAGCATTTT.

The CDR3 region is CASSSPGGERNTEAFF. The CDR3 DNA reads TGTGCCAGCAGCTCCCCGGGCGGGGAGAGGAACACTGAAGCTTTCTTT. The rearrangement links TRBV11-3 to TRBJ1-1, with no clear D. CDR1 SGHNT and CDR2 YENEEA come from the germline V gene. Trimming removed 4 bases from V and 1 base from J, with 16 bases in between. CDR3 length equals 16 residues.

This clonotype was counted only a few times. V gene TRBV4-1 combines with J gene TRBJ1-2; 9 positions match TRBD1. The V gene end was trimmed by 4 bases and the J gene end by 2 bases; junction bases not matched to a gene: 11. The germline gives CDR1 MGHRA, CDR2 YSYEKL. CDR3 length equals 17 residues. As DNA, the CDR3 is TGCGCCAGCAGCCGAGGAACCCTCGGGACAGGGAACTATGGCTACACCTTC. It encodes CASSRGTLGTGNYGYTF.

J is TRBJ1-3 and V is TRBV7-8; D gene unclear. Germline-derived CDR1 and CDR2 are SGHVS and FQNEAQ. CDR3 size: 13 residues. V lost 4 bases, J lost 7 bases, and 11 bases lay in between. The CDR3 protein is CASSSPARNTIYF. CDR3 in DNA: TGTGCCAGCAGCTCCCCGGCAAGGAACACCATATATTTT.

The rearrangement uses TRBV11-3 and TRBJ1-3, with no clear D. This CDR3 region has 13 residues. Trimming took 5 bases from V and 0 from J, leaving 5 bases between them. CDR1 is SGHNT and CDR2 is YENEEA in the germline V gene. CDR3 amino acids: CASSHNSGNTIYF. The CDR3 DNA is TGTGCCAGCAGCCATAACTCTGGAAACACCATATATTTT. Full variable domain (remainder filled in from reference TRBV11-3 and TRBJ1-3): EAGVVQSPRYKIIEKKQPVAFWCNPISGHNTLYWYLQNLGQGPELLIRYENEEAVDDSQLPKDRFSAERLKGVDSTLKIQPAELGDSAVYLCASSHNSGNTIYFGEGSWLTVV.

This rearrangement joins TRBV11-3 to TRBJ2-1, with TRBD2 matching over 8 bases. CDR1 and CDR2 from the germline V gene are SGHNT and YENEEA. Trimming removed 5 bases from V and 1 base from J; junction bases left unmatched: 10. CDR3 length: 17 residues. The CDR3 DNA reads as TGTGCCAGCAGCCCAGAAGGCGGGGGGCAATCCTACAATGAGCAGTTCTTC. Residues: CASSPEGGGQSYNEQFF.

This clonotype was seen a handful of times. The chain links TRBV20-1 to TRBJ1-5, with D hard to call. Germline CDR1 is DFQATT and CDR2 is SNEGSKA (reference sequence). V was cut by 1 base and J by 4 bases, with 11 bases left in between. The CDR3 contains 14 residues. The CDR3 reads CSARVYGDNQPQHF. The CDR3 region has the DNA TGCAGTGCTAGAGTGTATGGAGATAATCAGCCCCAGCATTTT.

The chain is built from TRBV19 and TRBJ1-2, with D possibly matching TRBD1 (6 bases). Germline lookup yields CDR1 LNHDA and CDR2 SQIVND (reference sequence). The CDR3 is 13 residues long. V gave up 6 bases and J gave up 4 bases, with 12 bases separating them. Here the CDR3 reads CASSKQGTYGYTF. The DNA for the CDR3 is TGTGCCAGTAGCAAACAGGGCACCTATGGCTACACCTTC. The variable domain in full, completed from reference TRBV19 and TRBJ1-2, reads DGGITQSPKYLFRKEGQNVTLSCEQNLNHDAMYWYRQDPGQGLRLIYYSQIVNDFQKGDIAEGYSVSREKKESFPLTVTSAQKNPTAFYLCASSKQGTYGYTFGSGTRLTVV.

The chain recombines TRBV27 with TRBJ2-4; D not resolved. V lost 6 bases and J 6 bases, leaving 9 bases between the germline ends. Germline V gives CDR1 MNHEY, CDR2 SMNVEV (reference sequence). The CDR3 contains 12 residues. CDR3 in DNA: TGTGCCAGCAGAGGATTCGGAAACATTCAGTACTTC. It is translated as CASRGFGNIQYF.

The J gene is TRBJ2-3, the V gene TRBV2; 7 bases agree with TRBD1. J gave up 1 base and V 6 bases, and 4 bases lay outside the gene matches. CDR1 SNHLY and CDR2 FYNNEI come from the germline V gene. CDR3 size: 14 residues. In nucleotides, the CDR3 is TGTGCCAGCAGCGCCGGGACAGGCACAGATACGCAGTATTTT. It specifies CASSAGTGTDTQYF.

To note about this clonotype: At one end, the junction sequence differs from germline, possibly due to a read error. This rearrangement joins TRBV7-9 to TRBJ2-1, with a weak D call TRBD1 (5 bases). The CDR3 covers 15 residues. CDR1 is SEHNR, CDR2 FQNEAQ, per germline (reference sequence). CDR3 amino acids: CASSLGAASGDEQFF. The CDR3 DNA follows: TGTGCCAGCAGTTTAGGGGCAGCTAGTGGCGATGAGCAGTTCTTC.

The chain has TRBV20-1 and TRBJ2-7, with a weak D call TRBD1 (5 bases). The V end was cut by 6 bases, the J end by 3 bases, with 12 bases between. Germline CDR1 is DFQATT and CDR2 is SNEGSKA (reference sequence). The CDR3 runs to 12 residues. For the CDR3, the DNA is TGCAGTGCCCAGGGTAGGGGCTACGAGCAGTACTTC. This codes for CSAQGRGYEQYF.

The CDR3 bases are TGCGCCAGCAGCCAAGATAGACTAGCGGGAATGAATGAGCAGTTCTTC. It encodes CASSQDRLAGMNEQFF. The chain couples TRBV4-1 to TRBJ2-1, with 11 bases matching TRBD2. The CDR3 is 16 amino acids. V trimming: 0 bases; J trimming: 7 bases; junction bases outside the gene matches: 5. CDR1 MGHRA and CDR2 YSYEKL come from the germline V gene.

This rearrangement joins TRBV11-3 to TRBJ2-6, with D hard to call. Per germline, CDR1 SGHNT and CDR2 YENEEA. The CDR3 is 14 amino acids. The ends were cut back, 3 bases at V and 0 bases at J, with 3 bases in the middle. CDR3 bases: TGTGCCAGCAGCTTGAACTCTGGGGCCAACGTCCTGACTTTC. Translated, it gives CASSLNSGANVLTF.

The CDR3 region has the DNA TGTGCCAGCGAGCGGGGGGGGAGAGCTGAAGCTTTCTTT. Translation gives CASERGGRAEAFF. The V gene is TRBV2, the J gene TRBJ1-1; a weak D match, TRBD1 (5 bases). CDR1 and CDR2 from the germline V gene are SNHLY and FYNNEI. V gave up 8 bases and J gave up 6 bases, with 16 bases separating them. The CDR3 loop spans 13 amino acids. Filled out from reference TRBV2 and TRBJ1-1, the complete variable domain reads EPEVTQTPSHQVTQMGQEVILRCVPISNHLYFYWYRQILGQKVEFLVSFYNNEISEKSEIFDDQFSVERPDGSNFTLKIRSTKLEDSAMYFCASERGGRAEAFFGQGTRLTVV.

The chain has TRBV20-1 and TRBJ1-1; 8 bases align to TRBD1. CDR3 size: 15 residues. Trimming cost V 1 base and J 5 bases; bases outside gene matches: 9. Germline V lookup: CDR1 DFQATT, CDR2 SNEGSKA (reference sequence). As DNA, the CDR3 is TGCAGTGCTAGAGGTCAGGGGAACAGGGGGACTGAAGCTTTCTTT. Translating gives CSARGQGNRGTEAFF.

The CDR3 DNA reads as TGTGCCAGCAGCCAGGGGAACTATGGCTACACCTTC. This translates into CASSQGNYGYTF. J is TRBJ1-2 and V is TRBV7-9; tentatively, D is TRBD1 (6 bases). Germline CDR1 and CDR2: SEHNR and FQNEAQ (reference sequence). The CDR3 extends over 12 amino acids. The ends were cut back, 5 bases at V and 2 bases at J, with 6 bases in the middle.

This clonotype was counted a few times. J is TRBJ2-7 and V is TRBV7-8; 10 nucleotides line up with TRBD1. This CDR3 spans 14 amino acids. Per the germline V gene, CDR1 is SGHVS and CDR2 is FQNEAQ. V trimming: 5 bases; J trimming: 2 bases; junction bases outside the gene matches: 3. CDR3 nucleotides: TGTGCCAGCAGCGCCGGGACAGGGGCCTACGAGCAGTACTTC. This sequence encodes CASSAGTGAYEQYF.

The rearrangement uses TRBV7-9 and TRBJ1-1; D unresolved. The ends were cut back, 1 base at V and 0 bases at J, with 0 bases in the middle. The CDR3 sequence is 12 residues long. From germline, CDR1 is SEHNR and CDR2 FQNEAQ (reference sequence). This CDR3 reads CASSLVNTEAFF. In DNA, the CDR3 is TGTGCCAGCAGCTTAGTGAACACTGAAGCTTTCTTT.